The clone carrying this T cell receptor beta chain was picked up a small number of times. The sample is drawn from a study of blood T cell repertoires in COVID-19. Cohort 3 recovery required two negative PCRs, clearance, or symptom resolution. Only in-frame clones appear in the TCRdb table, and some are missing; sequencing was by immunoSEQ multiplex PCR. This sample yields 150,000 to 200,000 clones, of which approximately 88% are seen a single time; 13% belongs to the top ten. This clonotype was sampled from a woman aged 60-70 years who had recovered from COVID-19. Sequencing was done on a sample of PBMCs or T cells enriched from blood (not recorded which).

The CDR3 DNA sequence: TGTGCCAGTAGTACAGGCTCGGGGGCCAACGTCCTGACTTTC. It codes for CASSTGSGANVLTF. The chain combines TRBV19 with TRBJ2-6; no definite D call. Per the germline V gene, CDR1 is LNHDA and CDR2 is SQIVND (reference sequence). Trimming cost V 4 bases and J 4 bases, with 8 bases left between them. This CDR3 contains 14 residues.